These 5 T cell receptor beta chains were sequenced from one sample in a study of blood T cell repertoires in COVID-19. Profiled with immunoSEQ multiplex PCR; TCRdb holds only in-frame clones, not every one. This table has some 170,000 clones, about 75% appearing once. The material sequenced was peripheral blood. The receptors here all came from a woman aged 50 to 60 with active or convalescent COVID-19.

The rearrangement links TRBV5-1 to TRBJ1-1, with D possibly TRBD1 on 5 matching bases. The CDR3 runs to 16 residues. The V gene's germline CDR1 is SGHRS and CDR2 YFSETQ. The ends were cut back, 0 bases at V and 7 bases at J, with 19 bases in the middle. CDR3 nucleotide sequence: TGCGCCAGCAGCTTGGACCACGTGGGGGGACTTGGTGAAGCTTTCTTT. Translating it yields CASSLDHVGGLGEAFF.

This chain uses TRBV28 with TRBJ2-3; 7 nucleotides agree with TRBD1. With 6 bases clipped from V and 3 bases from J, the junction kept 3 bases outside the gene matches. This CDR3 has 13 amino acids. Germline loops: CDR1 MDHEN, CDR2 SYDVKM. The CDR3 is CASRGGGTDTQYF. For the CDR3, the DNA is TGTGCCAGCAGAGGGGGCGGAACAGATACGCAGTATTTT.

The V gene is TRBV7-8, the J gene TRBJ1-3; weak D call: TRBD1 (6 bases). The CDR3 is 14 residues long. Trimming shortened V by 6 bases and J by 4 bases, and 13 bases separated the two germline ends. Germline assignment: CDR1 SGHVS and CDR2 FQNEAQ. CDR3 DNA: TGTGCCAGCAGTCACTCAGGGGCCGGAAACACCATATATTTT. Translation gives CASSHSGAGNTIYF.

The chain has TRBV5-6 and TRBJ2-1; D is unclear. Trimming cost V 0 bases and J 13 bases, with 11 bases left between them. Germline values: CDR1 SGHDT, CDR2 YYEEEE. The CDR3 loop spans 12 amino acids. The CDR3 spells CASSLGLVAQFF. The CDR3 nucleotides read TGTGCCAGCAGCTTGGGTTTAGTTGCCCAGTTCTTC.

This chain uses TRBV5-1 with TRBJ1-1; weak D call: TRBD1 (5 bases). In germline, CDR1 is SGHRS, CDR2 YFSETQ. The CDR3 has 13 amino acids. Trimming took off 4 bases at V and 1 base at J, with 8 bases between the two ends. The CDR3 is CASSADRNTEAFF. Here the CDR3 DNA reads TGCGCCAGCAGCGCCGACAGGAACACTGAAGCTTTCTTT.